Listed here is a single T cell receptor (beta chain). Its cognate antigen is unknown. The CDR3 is made up of 18 amino acids. Germline V gene sequence: CDR1 MRHNA, CDR2 SNTAGT. V was cut by 5 bases and J by 0 bases, with 17 bases left in between. The source of the sample is a study of T cells after posttransplantation cyclophosphamide. Treatment was busulfan-fludarabine conditioning, a marrow graft, and cyclophosphamide on days +3 and +4. Regarding the study as a whole: Later blood repertoires were often dominated by clones from the donor CD8+ memory compartment. TRB overlap between skin or GI tissue T cells and blood was limited. TRB clonality was highly associated with recipient CMV seropositivity and reactivation.

The table came from immunoSEQ multiplex PCR; TCRdb's copy has only in-frame clones and leaves some out. The sample lists 15,000 to 20,000 clones; roughly four fifths were seen once. The sample here was CD8+ T cells sorted from PBMCs, taken 1903 days after a stem cell transplant with posttransplant cyclophosphamide. The J gene is TRBJ1-6, the V gene TRBV6-4; unclear D gene. The TCR comes from a female patient aged 35 to 55 who received an allogeneic stem cell transplant from a related donor, was CMV-positive, and had no GVHD. Some T cells may be transferred from the graft donor. CDR3: CASSLYGFESSYNSPLHF. The CDR3 region has the DNA TGTGCCAGCAGTCTCTATGGTTTCGAGAGCTCCTATAATTCACCCCTCCACTTT.